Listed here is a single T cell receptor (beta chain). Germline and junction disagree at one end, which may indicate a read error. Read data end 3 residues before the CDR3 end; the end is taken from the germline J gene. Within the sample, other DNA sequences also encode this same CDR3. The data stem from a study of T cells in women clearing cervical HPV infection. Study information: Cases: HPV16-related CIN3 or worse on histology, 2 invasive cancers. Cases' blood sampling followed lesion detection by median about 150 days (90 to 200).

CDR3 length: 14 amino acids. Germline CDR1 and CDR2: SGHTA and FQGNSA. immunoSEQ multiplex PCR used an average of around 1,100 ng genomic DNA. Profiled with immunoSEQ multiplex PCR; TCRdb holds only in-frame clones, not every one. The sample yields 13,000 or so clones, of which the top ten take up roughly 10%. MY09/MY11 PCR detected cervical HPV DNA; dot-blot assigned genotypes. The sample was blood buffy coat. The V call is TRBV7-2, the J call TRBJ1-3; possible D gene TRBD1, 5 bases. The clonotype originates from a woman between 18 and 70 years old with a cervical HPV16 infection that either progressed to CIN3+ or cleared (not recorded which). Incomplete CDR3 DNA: TGTGCCAGCAGCGGGGGGATAGCTGGAAACACG. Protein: CASSGGIAGNT. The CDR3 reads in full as CASSGGIAGNTIYF.